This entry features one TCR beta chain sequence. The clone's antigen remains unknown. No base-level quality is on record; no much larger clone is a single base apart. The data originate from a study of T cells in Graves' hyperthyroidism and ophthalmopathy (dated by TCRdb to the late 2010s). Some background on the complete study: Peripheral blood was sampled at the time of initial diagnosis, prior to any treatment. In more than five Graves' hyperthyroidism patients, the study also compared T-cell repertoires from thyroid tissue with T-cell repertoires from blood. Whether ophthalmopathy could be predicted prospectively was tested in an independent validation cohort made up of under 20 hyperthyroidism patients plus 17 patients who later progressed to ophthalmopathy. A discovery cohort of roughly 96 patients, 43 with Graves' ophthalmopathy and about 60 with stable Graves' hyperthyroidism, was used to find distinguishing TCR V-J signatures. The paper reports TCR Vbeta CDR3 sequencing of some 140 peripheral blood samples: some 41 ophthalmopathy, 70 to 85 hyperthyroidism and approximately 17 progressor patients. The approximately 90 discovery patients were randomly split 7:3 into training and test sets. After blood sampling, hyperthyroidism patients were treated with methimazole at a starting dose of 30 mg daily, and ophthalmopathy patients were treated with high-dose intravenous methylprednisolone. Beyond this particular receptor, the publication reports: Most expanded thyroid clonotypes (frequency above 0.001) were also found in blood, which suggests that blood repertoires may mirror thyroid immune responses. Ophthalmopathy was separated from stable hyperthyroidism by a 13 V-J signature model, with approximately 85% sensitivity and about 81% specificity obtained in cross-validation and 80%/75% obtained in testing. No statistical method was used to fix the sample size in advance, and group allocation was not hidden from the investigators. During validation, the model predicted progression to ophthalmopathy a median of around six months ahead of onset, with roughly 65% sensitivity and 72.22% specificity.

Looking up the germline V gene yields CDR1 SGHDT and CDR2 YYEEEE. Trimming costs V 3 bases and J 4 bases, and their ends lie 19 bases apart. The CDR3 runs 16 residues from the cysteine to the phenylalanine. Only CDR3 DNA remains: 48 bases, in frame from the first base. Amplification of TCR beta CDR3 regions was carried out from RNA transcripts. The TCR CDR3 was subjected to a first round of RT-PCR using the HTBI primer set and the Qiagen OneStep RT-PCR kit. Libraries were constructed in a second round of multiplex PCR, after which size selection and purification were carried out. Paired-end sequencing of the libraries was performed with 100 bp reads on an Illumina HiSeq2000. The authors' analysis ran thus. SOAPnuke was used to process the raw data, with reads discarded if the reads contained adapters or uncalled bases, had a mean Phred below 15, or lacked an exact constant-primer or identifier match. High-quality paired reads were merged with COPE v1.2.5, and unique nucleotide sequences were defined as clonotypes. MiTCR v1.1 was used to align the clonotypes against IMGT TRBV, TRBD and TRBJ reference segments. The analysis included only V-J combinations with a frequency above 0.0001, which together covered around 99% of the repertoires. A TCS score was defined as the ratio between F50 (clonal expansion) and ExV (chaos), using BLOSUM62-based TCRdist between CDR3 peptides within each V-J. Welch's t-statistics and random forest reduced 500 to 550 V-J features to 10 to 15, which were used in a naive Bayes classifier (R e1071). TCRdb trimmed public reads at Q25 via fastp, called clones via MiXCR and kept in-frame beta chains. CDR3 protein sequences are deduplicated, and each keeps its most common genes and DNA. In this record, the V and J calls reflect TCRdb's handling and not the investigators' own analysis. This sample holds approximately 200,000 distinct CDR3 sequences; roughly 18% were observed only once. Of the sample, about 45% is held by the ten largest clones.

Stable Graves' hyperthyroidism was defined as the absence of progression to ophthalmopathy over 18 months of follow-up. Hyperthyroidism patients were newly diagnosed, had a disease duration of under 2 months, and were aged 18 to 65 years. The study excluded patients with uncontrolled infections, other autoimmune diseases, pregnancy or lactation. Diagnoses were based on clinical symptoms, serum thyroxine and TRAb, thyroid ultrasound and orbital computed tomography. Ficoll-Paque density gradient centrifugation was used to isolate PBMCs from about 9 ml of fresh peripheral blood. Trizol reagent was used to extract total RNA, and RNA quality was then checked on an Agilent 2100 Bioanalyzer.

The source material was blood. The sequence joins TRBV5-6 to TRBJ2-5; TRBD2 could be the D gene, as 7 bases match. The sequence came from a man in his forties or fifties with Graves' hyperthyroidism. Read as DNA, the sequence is TGTGCCAGCAGCTCCCTTGCGCGGGGGCAGGGAGAGACCCAGTACTTC. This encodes CASSSLARGQGETQYF.